Sequencing of this T cell receptor (beta chain) was carried out in a study of identical twins. CDR3 length equals 15 residues. CDR1 DFQATT and CDR2 SNEGSKA come from the germline V gene (reference sequence). Losses at the gene ends were 3 bases for V and 2 bases for J; bases not matched to a gene: 4. Study findings and constraints: Models predicted less out-of-frame TCR alpha sharing in monozygotic twins than was found.

About this clonotype: Its target is unknown.

One entry per CDR3 protein, called by TCRdb with MiXCR from the 5' RACE reads. The table shows 600,000 to 700,000 distinct CDR3 sequences, with approximately 21% occurring only once. The same sample was also studied in work on T cells expressing NK-cell markers. That work contributes: Six of the donors carried dominant NKG2C+ clonotypes that took up 1.0-7.0% of their CD8+ T cells. Clones of NKG2C+ T cells that had expanded were of unclear HCMV specificity.

The TCR originated in a woman in her late teens or twenties in good health. The material sequenced was PBMCs. The V gene is TRBV20-1, the J gene TRBJ2-7; TRBD2 agrees at 13 bases. The DNA for the CDR3 is TGCAGTGCTAGGGGACTAGCGGGGCCAGCCTACGAGCAGTACTTC. Encoded protein: CSARGLAGPAYEQYF.